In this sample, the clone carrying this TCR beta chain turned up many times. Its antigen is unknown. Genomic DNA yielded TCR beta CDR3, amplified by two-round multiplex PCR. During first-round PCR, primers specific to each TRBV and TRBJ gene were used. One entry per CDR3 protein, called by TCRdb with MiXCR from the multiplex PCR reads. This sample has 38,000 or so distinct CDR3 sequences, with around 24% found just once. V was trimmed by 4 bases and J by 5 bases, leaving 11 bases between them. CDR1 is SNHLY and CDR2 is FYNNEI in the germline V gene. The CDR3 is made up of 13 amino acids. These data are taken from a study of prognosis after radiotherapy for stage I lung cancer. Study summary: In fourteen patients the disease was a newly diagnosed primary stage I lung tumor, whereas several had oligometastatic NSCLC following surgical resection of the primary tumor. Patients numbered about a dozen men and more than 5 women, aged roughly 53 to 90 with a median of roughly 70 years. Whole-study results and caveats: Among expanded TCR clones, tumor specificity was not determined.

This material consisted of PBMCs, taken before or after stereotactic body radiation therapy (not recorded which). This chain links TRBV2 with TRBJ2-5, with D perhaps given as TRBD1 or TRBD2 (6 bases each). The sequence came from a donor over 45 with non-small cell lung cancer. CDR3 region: CASSVRGRETQYF. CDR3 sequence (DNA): TGTGCCAGCAGTGTAAGGGGGAGGGAGACCCAGTACTTC.